Listed below are T cell receptor beta chains from one sample, sequenced in a study of blood T cell repertoires in COVID-19. Sequencing was performed with immunoSEQ multiplex PCR; in TCRdb, only in-frame clones are kept and a portion is missing. The sample holds about 160,000 clones; under 90% are singletons and the top ten take around 3.7%. Sequencing input: PBMCs or T cells enriched from blood (not recorded which). Receptors originate from a woman aged 60 to 75 who had recovered from COVID-19. The CDR3 runs from the conserved cysteine through the conserved F or W. Each record gives: D gene, clone size, J gene, V gene, CDR3 protein, CDR3 DNA. The D gene is left open where the match is weak. Not every row has a clone size; where given, it reads once, few, many or a size class.

D: -; size: -; J: TRBJ2-7; V: TRBV5-4; CDR3: CASSPDSRYEQYF; DNA: TGTGCCAGCAGCCCGGACAGCCGCTACGAGCAGTACTTC
D: -; size: -; J: TRBJ2-1; V: TRBV29-1; CDR3: CSVGQDSYNEQFF; DNA: TGCAGCGTTGGGCAGGATTCCTACAATGAGCAGTTCTTC
D: -; size: -; J: TRBJ2-7; V: TRBV11-2; CDR3: CASSQRTLFGEQYF; DNA: TGTGCCAGCAGCCAACGGACACTGTTTGGGGAGCAGTACTTC
D: TRBD1; size: -; J: TRBJ1-4; V: TRBV5-1; CDR3: CASSLDRGRNEKLFF; DNA: TGCGCCAGCAGCCTAGACAGGGGGCGGAATGAAAAACTGTTTTTT
D: -; size: -; J: TRBJ2-1; V: TRBV29-1; CDR3: CSVDRGNQQFF; DNA: TGCAGCGTTGACAGGGGCAATCAGCAGTTCTTC
D: TRBD1; size: -; J: TRBJ1-5; V: TRBV7-9; CDR3: CASRRDRGSNQPQHF; DNA: TGTGCCAGCAGGCGGGACAGGGGAAGCAATCAGCCCCAGCATTTT
D: -; size: -; J: TRBJ1-1; V: TRBV6-4; CDR3: CASSERGGNTEAFF; DNA: TGTGCCAGCAGTGAAAGGGGCGGGAACACTGAAGCTTTCTTT
D: TRBD1; size: -; J: TRBJ1-2; V: TRBV7-9; CDR3: CASSPTGQGVYGYTF; DNA: TGTGCCAGCAGCCCAACGGGACAGGGGGTCTATGGCTACACCTTC
D: TRBD1; size: -; J: TRBJ1-2; V: TRBV30; CDR3: CAWREGASGYTF; DNA: TGTGCCTGGAGGGAGGGGGCGAGTGGCTACACCTTC
D: -; size: -; J: TRBJ2-7; V: TRBV7-2; CDR3: CASSLGVGTPSYEQYF; DNA: TGTGCCAGCAGCTTAGGGGTAGGGACACCATCCTACGAGCAGTACTTC
D: -; size: -; J: TRBJ2-7; V: TRBV5-1; CDR3: CASSLAVGAYEQYF; DNA: TGCGCCAGCAGCCTGGCTGTCGGAGCCTACGAGCAGTACTTC
D: TRBD1; size: -; J: TRBJ1-2; V: TRBV4-1; CDR3: CASSPQTGKDYGYTF; DNA: TGCGCCAGCAGCCCCCAGACAGGGAAGGACTATGGCTACACCTTC
D: -; size: few; J: TRBJ1-2; V: TRBV9; CDR3: CASSVEEGFYGYTF; DNA: TGTGCCAGCAGCGTAGAGGAGGGGTTCTATGGCTACACCTTC
D: TRBD1; size: -; J: TRBJ2-7; V: TRBV11-2; CDR3: CASSLGGQAHEQYF; DNA: TGTGCCAGCAGCTTAGGCGGACAGGCCCACGAGCAGTACTTC
D: -; size: few; J: TRBJ1-5; V: TRBV5-5; CDR3: CASSAGLRADQPQHF; DNA: TGTGCCAGCAGCGCCGGACTTAGGGCTGATCAGCCCCAGCATTTT
D: TRBD1; size: -; J: TRBJ1-2; V: TRBV6-1; CDR3: CASSEWDRERGYTF; DNA: TGTGCCAGCAGTGAATGGGACAGGGAACGTGGCTACACCTTC
D: -; size: -; J: TRBJ2-7; V: TRBV7-2; CDR3: CASSPLAGDVYEQYF; DNA: TGTGCCAGCAGCCCCCTGGCGGGCGACGTCTACGAGCAGTACTTC
D: TRBD2; size: -; J: TRBJ2-3; V: TRBV2; CDR3: CASSLLAGVSDTQYF; DNA: TGTGCCAGCAGCCTACTAGCGGGGGTTTCAGATACGCAGTATTTT
D: TRBD2; size: -; J: TRBJ2-5; V: TRBV6-1; CDR3: CASSEGTVSGGTEETQYF; DNA: TGTGCCAGCAGTGAAGGCACGGTGAGCGGGGGGACTGAAGAGACCCAGTACTTC
D: -; size: -; J: TRBJ1-1; V: TRBV14; CDR3: CASNNPSIWRDAFF; DNA: TGTGCCAGTAACAACCCCTCTATATGGAGGGATGCTTTCTTT
D: TRBD1; size: -; J: TRBJ1-2; V: TRBV9; CDR3: CASSVTGGANYGYTF; DNA: TGTGCCAGCAGCGTGACAGGGGGCGCCAACTATGGCTACACCTTC
D: -; size: -; J: TRBJ2-1; V: TRBV10-1; CDR3: CASSEGPGKQFF; DNA: TGCGCCAGCAGTGAAGGGCCCGGGAAGCAGTTCTTC
D: TRBD1; size: -; J: TRBJ1-4; V: TRBV5-1; CDR3: CASHAGTGANEKLFF; DNA: TGCGCCAGCCATGCCGGGACAGGGGCTAATGAAAAACTGTTTTTT
D: TRBD1; size: -; J: TRBJ1-2; V: TRBV6-6; CDR3: CASSFTGVYGYTF; DNA: TGTGCCAGCAGTTTTACAGGGGTCTATGGCTACACCTTC
D: -; size: -; J: TRBJ1-1; V: TRBV3-1/TRBV3-2; CDR3: CASSQGGAEAFF; DNA: TGTGCCAGCAGCCAAGGGGGGGCTGAAGCTTTCTTT
D: -; size: -; J: TRBJ1-2; V: TRBV3-1/TRBV3-2; CDR3: CASSQDPGVGYGYTF; DNA: TGTGCCAGCAGCCAAGATCCCGGGGTAGGCTATGGCTACACCTTC
D: -; size: -; J: TRBJ2-7; V: TRBV14; CDR3: CASSQEGNSYEQYF; DNA: TGTGCCAGCAGCCAAGAGGGCAACTCCTACGAGCAGTACTTC
D: TRBD1; size: -; J: TRBJ1-5; V: TRBV10-3; CDR3: CAISDDRGNQPQHF; DNA: TGTGCCATCAGTGATGACAGGGGCAATCAGCCCCAGCATTTT
D: TRBD1; size: -; J: TRBJ1-3; V: TRBV19; CDR3: CASSPGTGGGNTIYF; DNA: TGTGCCAGTAGTCCGGGGACAGGGGGAGGAAACACCATATATTTT
D: -; size: -; J: TRBJ1-3; V: TRBV4-1; CDR3: CASSQEGQGTGNTIYF; DNA: TGCGCCAGCAGCCAAGAAGGCCAGGGGACTGGAAACACCATATATTTT
D: -; size: -; J: TRBJ1-1; V: TRBV7-8; CDR3: CASSSKQNTEAFF; DNA: TGTGCCAGCAGCTCAAAACAAAACACTGAAGCTTTCTTT
D: -; size: -; J: TRBJ1-1; V: TRBV25-1; CDR3: CASRSTPYTEAFF; DNA: TGTGCCAGCAGATCGACACCCTACACTGAAGCTTTCTTT
D: TRBD2; size: -; J: TRBJ2-2; V: TRBV6-5; CDR3: CASRRGTSGAGELFF; DNA: TGTGCCAGCAGAAGGGGGACTAGCGGGGCCGGGGAGCTGTTTTTT
D: -; size: -; J: TRBJ2-7; V: TRBV18; CDR3: CASSSTSLEQYF; DNA: TGTGCCAGCTCGTCCACTAGCCTCGAGCAGTACTTC
D: -; size: -; J: TRBJ2-2; V: TRBV11-2; CDR3: CASSLIGGENTGELFF; DNA: TGTGCCAGCAGCTTAATTGGCGGAGAGAACACCGGGGAGCTGTTTTTT
D: -; size: -; J: TRBJ2-2; V: TRBV10-1; CDR3: CASSEGGAGELFF; DNA: TGCGCCAGCAGTGAAGGCGGGGCCGGGGAGCTGTTTTTT
D: -; size: -; J: TRBJ1-5; V: TRBV18; CDR3: CASSPRPGGNQPQHF; DNA: TGTGCCAGCTCACCCCGCCCAGGGGGCAATCAGCCCCAGCATTTT
D: TRBD1; size: -; J: TRBJ1-1; V: TRBV30; CDR3: CAWRTPGGYRSNTEAFF; DNA: TGTGCCTGGAGAACCCCAGGGGGCTACCGATCGAACACTGAAGCTTTCTTT
D: -; size: -; J: TRBJ2-7; V: TRBV4-1; CDR3: CASSQVVSGTYEQYF; DNA: TGCGCCAGCAGCCAAGTTGTTTCAGGTACTTACGAGCAGTACTTC
D: TRBD1; size: once; J: TRBJ1-1; V: TRBV3-1/TRBV3-2; CDR3: CASSQVGEQGADTEAFF; DNA: TGTGCCAGCAGCCAAGTAGGAGAACAGGGGGCGGACACTGAAGCTTTCTTT
D: TRBD2; size: -; J: TRBJ2-3; V: TRBV2; CDR3: CASRLLAGGLDTQYF; DNA: TGTGCCAGCAGGCTACTAGCGGGGGGCTTAGATACGCAGTATTTT
D: TRBD1; size: -; J: TRBJ2-3; V: TRBV7-2; CDR3: CASSLWGQRTDTQYF; DNA: TGTGCCAGCAGCTTATGGGGACAGAGGACAGATACGCAGTATTTT
D: TRBD1; size: -; J: TRBJ2-2; V: TRBV24-1; CDR3: CATSDMDRDTGELFF; DNA: TGTGCCACCAGTGATATGGACAGGGACACCGGGGAGCTGTTTTTT
D: TRBD1; size: few; J: TRBJ1-1; V: TRBV5-1; CDR3: CASSLYQGATEAFF; DNA: TGCGCCAGCAGCTTGTATCAGGGGGCCACTGAAGCTTTCTTT
D: TRBD1; size: -; J: TRBJ2-2; V: TRBV2; CDR3: CASRTGSGGELFF; DNA: TGTGCCAGCAGGACAGGGTCCGGCGGGGAGCTGTTTTTT
D: -; size: once; J: TRBJ1-5; V: TRBV5-8; CDR3: CASSFRLRPQEYSNQPQHF; DNA: TGTGCCAGCAGCTTCAGGCTGCGCCCGCAAGAATATAGCAATCAGCCCCAGCATTTT
D: -; size: -; J: TRBJ1-1; V: TRBV19; CDR3: CASSPLGGMGNTEAFF; DNA: TGTGCCAGTAGTCCCTTGGGAGGGATGGGGAACACTGAAGCTTTCTTT
D: -; size: -; J: TRBJ1-4; V: TRBV25-1; CDR3: CASSDLRRGWTSEKLFF; DNA: TGTGCCAGCAGTGACCTGAGGAGGGGGTGGACTAGTGAAAAACTGTTTTTT
D: -; size: once; J: TRBJ2-3; V: TRBV4-1; CDR3: CASSQFFSADTQYF; DNA: TGCGCCAGCAGCCAATTCTTCTCCGCAGATACGCAGTATTTT
D: TRBD2; size: -; J: TRBJ2-7; V: TRBV4-1; CDR3: CASTSLADSYEQYF; DNA: TGCGCCAGCACCTCACTAGCGGACTCCTACGAGCAGTACTTC
D: TRBD2; size: -; J: TRBJ2-5; V: TRBV4-1; CDR3: CASSQVLAGDFQETQYF; DNA: TGCGCCAGCAGCCAAGTTCTAGCGGGGGACTTCCAAGAGACCCAGTACTTC
D: TRBD2; size: -; J: TRBJ2-7; V: TRBV4-1; CDR3: CASSHYVAGLEEQYF; DNA: TGCGCCAGCAGCCACTACGTAGCGGGTTTGGAAGAGCAGTACTTC
D: -; size: -; J: TRBJ1-1; V: TRBV30; CDR3: CAWRGRLNTEAFF; DNA: TGTGCCTGGAGGGGCAGACTAAACACTGAAGCTTTCTTT
D: -; size: -; J: TRBJ2-4; V: TRBV7-9; CDR3: CASSLRWGDQNIQYF; DNA: TGTGCCAGCAGCTTGAGGTGGGGAGATCAAAACATTCAGTACTTC